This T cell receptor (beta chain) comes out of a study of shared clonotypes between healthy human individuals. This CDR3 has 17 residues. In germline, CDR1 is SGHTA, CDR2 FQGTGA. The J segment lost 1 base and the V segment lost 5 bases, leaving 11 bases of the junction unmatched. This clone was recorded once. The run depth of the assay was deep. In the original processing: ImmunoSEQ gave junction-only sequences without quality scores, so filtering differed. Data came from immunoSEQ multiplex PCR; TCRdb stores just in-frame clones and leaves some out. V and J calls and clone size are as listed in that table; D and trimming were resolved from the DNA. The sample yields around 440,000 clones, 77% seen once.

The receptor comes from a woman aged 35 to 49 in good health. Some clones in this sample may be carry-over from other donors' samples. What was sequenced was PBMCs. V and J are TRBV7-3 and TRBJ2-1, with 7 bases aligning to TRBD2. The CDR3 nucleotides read TGTGCCAGCAGCCCCCCGGGGTTGGGAGGGTCCTACAATGAGCAGTTCTTC. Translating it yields CASSPPGLGGSYNEQFF.